This T cell receptor beta chain was identified during a study of OX40 agonist ivuxolimab in advanced cancers. Study-wide context: Patients received the agonistic anti-OX40 (CD134) antibody ivuxolimab. Of the patients, three showed partial responses, one with hepatocellular carcinoma and two with cutaneous melanoma. Participants, roughly 81% male, averaged around 64 years of age, ranging from roughly 23 to 90. Treatment received earlier with anti-PD-1, anti-PD-L1 or anti-CTLA-4 agents was allowed, and around 36% had some.

V lost 5 bases to trimming and J lost 3 bases, with 13 bases between them. The germline V gene encodes CDR1 MNHEY and CDR2 SMNVEV (reference sequence). The length of the CDR3 is 14 residues. Data came from immunoSEQ multiplex PCR; TCRdb stores just in-frame clones and leaves some out. The table has about 79,000 clones, 90% seen once; the top ten hold 0.25% to 0.35%. This rearrangement joins TRBV27 to TRBJ1-1; TRBD1 might be the D (5 bases). The TCR comes from an adult with an advanced solid tumor such as melanoma, head and neck, liver or kidney cancer. The sample in question was CD4+ or CD8+ T cells sorted from blood, obtained in a trial of the OX40 agonist ivuxolimab. The CDR3 reads CASSQGVLYTEAFF. The CDR3 nucleotides are TGTGCCAGCAGTCAGGGTGTCCTTTACACTGAAGCTTTCTTT.